The 22 T cell receptor beta chains in this list originate from one sample, sequenced in a study of post-analysis software for immune sequencing data. Study-wide results and limits: Patients showed TRBV5-6, TRBV5-1 and TRBV20-1 among four to six TRBV segments more frequent than in controls.

These receptors have no identified antigens. The library was made from cDNA and included unique molecular identifiers. Each CDR3 protein gets one entry after TCRdb re-called the PCR reads with MiXCR. Of about 400,000 distinct CDR3 sequences listed, 30% to 45% were seen once; the top ten hold around an eighth. The sequenced sample was blood. The receptors stem from a girl between 10 and 17 years old with multiple sclerosis.

The rearrangement joins TRBV3-1 to TRBJ1-5; D remains ambiguous. Trimming removed 2 bases from V and 4 bases from J, with 6 bases in between. The CDR3 has 13 amino acids. Per germline, CDR1 LGHDT and CDR2 YNNKEL (reference sequence). The CDR3, as DNA: TGTGCCAGCAGCCAACAACCTAATCAGCCCCAGCATTTT. It translates to CASSQQPNQPQHF. Combining the CDR3 with reference TRBV3-1 and TRBJ1-5 gives the whole variable domain DTAVSQTPKYLVTQMGNDKSIKCEQNLGHDTMYWYKQDSKKFLKIMFSYNNKELIINETVPNRFSPKSPDKAHLNLHINSLELGDSAVYFCASSQQPNQPQHFGDGTRLSIL.

V gene TRBV6-1 combines with J gene TRBJ1-5, with D possibly TRBD1 on 6 matching bases. The V end was cut by 2 bases, the J end by 2 bases, with 10 bases between. The CDR3 consists of 15 residues. Germline CDR1 MNHNS, CDR2 SASEGT. CDR3 in amino acids: CASSEQGRGNQPQHF. The CDR3 coding sequence is TGTGCCAGCAGTGAACAGGGGCGGGGCAATCAGCCCCAGCATTTT.

The chain combines TRBV4-1 with TRBJ2-1, with 8 bases aligning to TRBD2. The CDR3 contains 17 residues. Trimming took 6 bases from V and 4 from J; bases not matched to a gene: 14. Germline loops: CDR1 MGHRA, CDR2 YSYEKL. The CDR3: CASRPPGVSGGYNEQFF. The CDR3 nucleotides are TGCGCCAGCAGACCCCCCGGGGTGAGCGGGGGATACAATGAGCAGTTCTTC.

The gene calls are TRBV7-9 and TRBJ2-1, with TRBD2 matching over 9 bases. The germline gives CDR1 SEHNR, CDR2 FQNEAQ (reference sequence). The CDR3 is 19 amino acids. Trimming took 5 bases from V and 4 from J; bases not matched to a gene: 18. CDR3 residues: CASSQKKLIAGVGYNEQFF. The CDR3 coding sequence is TGTGCCAGCAGCCAAAAAAAGTTAATAGCGGGAGTCGGGTACAATGAGCAGTTCTTC.

This clonotype was seen a few times. V gene TRBV12-3 or TRBV12-4 combines with J gene TRBJ1-2, with D possibly TRBD1 on 6 matching bases. V was cut by 1 base and J by 4 bases, with 10 bases left in between. This CDR3 has 14 amino acids. CDR3 DNA: TGTGCCAGCAGTTTAGGGGGGGCGGGCTATGGCTACACCTTC. As protein: CASSLGGAGYGYTF.

This clonotype turned up a few times. V is TRBV27 and J is TRBJ2-3; 9 bases are shared with TRBD2. The CDR3 is 17 amino acids. Looked up from germline, CDR1 is MNHEY and CDR2 is SMNVEV (reference sequence). V was clipped by 3 bases and J by 2 bases; unmatched bases: 9. CDR3 bases: TGTGCCAGCAGTTTTTCCGCGGGGGGGCCCTACACAGATACGCAGTATTTT. Translation gives CASSFSAGGPYTDTQYF.

This chain connects TRBV10-3 to TRBJ2-7; 8 positions match TRBD1. Germline values: CDR1 ENHRY, CDR2 SYGVKD. CDR3 length: 15 amino acids. J lost 0 bases, V lost 0 bases, and 1 base had no gene match. DNA for the CDR3: TGTGCCATCAGTGAGTCGGGGACAGGCTCCTACGAGCAGTACTTC. The encoded protein is CAISESGTGSYEQYF.

The chain combines TRBV7-9 with TRBJ2-5; D remains unclear. Trimming took off 2 bases at V and 4 bases at J, with 11 bases between the two ends. The germline V gene encodes CDR1 SEHNR and CDR2 FQNEAQ (reference sequence). CDR3 length: 14 amino acids. CDR3 sequence: CASSLWPGGETQYF. The CDR3 DNA sequence: TGTGCCAGCAGCTTATGGCCGGGCGGAGAGACCCAGTACTTC.

The chain joins TRBV27 to TRBJ2-5; TRBD2 matches 9 bases. CDR3 length: 15 amino acids. The ends lost 4 bases at V and 5 bases at J; junction bases unmatched: 8. Germline CDR1 is MNHEY and CDR2 is SMNVEV (reference sequence). The CDR3 bases are TGTGCCAGCAGTTCAGCGCTAGCGGGGAAGGAGACCCAGTACTTC. The encoded protein is CASSSALAGKETQYF.

CDR3 loop: CASSQAETGGNYGYTF. CDR3 bases: TGCGCCAGCAGCCAAGCAGAGACAGGGGGTAACTATGGCTACACCTTC. This sequence joins TRBV4-1 and TRBJ1-2; 9 nucleotides match TRBD1. In germline, CDR1 is MGHRA, CDR2 YSYEKL. CDR3 length: 16 amino acids. J gave up 1 base and V 1 base, and 4 bases lay outside the gene matches.

This clonotype was seen only once. A clone one base away is much larger, so this may be a read error. The chain employs TRBV7-2 and TRBJ2-5; 11 bases fit TRBD2. Germline V gene sequence: CDR1 SGHTA, CDR2 FQGNSA. Trimming cost V 1 base and J 11 bases; bases outside gene matches: 15. This CDR3 has 17 residues. CDR3 in DNA: TGTGCCAGCAGCTTAGGGCCCCTAGCGGGGGGTGGCGGTGAGCAGTACTTC. Protein sequence: CASSLGPLAGGGGEQYF.

This clonotype showed up many times. The V call is TRBV10-3, the J call TRBJ2-1, with 9 positions matching TRBD2. The CDR3 loop spans 15 amino acids. Germline CDR1 is ENHRY and CDR2 is SYGVKD. Trimming removed 0 bases from V and 6 bases from J; junction bases left unmatched: 3. In DNA form, the CDR3 reads TGTGCCATCAGTGAGTCGGCGGGGGGGTCCAATGAGCAGTTCTTC. Its protein is CAISESAGGSNEQFF.

In its sample, this clonotype was seen once. The V gene is TRBV11-2, the J gene TRBJ1-2, with a weak D call TRBD1 (6 bases). The V and J ends lost 5 bases and 3 bases respectively, with 10 bases between them. From germline, CDR1 is SGHAT and CDR2 FQNNGV. The CDR3 sequence is 13 residues long. In DNA, the CDR3 is TGTGCCAGCAGCCGACAGGAGGACTATGGCTACACCTTC. Its translation is CASSRQEDYGYTF.

This clonotype was counted between two and nine times. V usage is TRBV2 and J usage is TRBJ2-7; TRBD1 is a possible D gene (6 bases). The CDR3 totals 14 residues. Between the trimmed V and J ends, which lost 7 bases and 1 base, there was a span of 14 bases. Germline-derived CDR1 and CDR2 are SNHLY and FYNNEI. CDR3 loop: CASKGTKFSYEQYF. CDR3 coding DNA: TGTGCCAGCAAGGGGACAAAGTTTTCCTACGAGCAGTACTTC.

This clonotype was seen only a few times. The chain combines TRBV27 with TRBJ1-1; possibly TRBD1 for D (5 bases). The length of the CDR3 is 14 residues. Trimming cost V 3 bases and J 4 bases, with 12 bases left between them. The germline V gene has CDR1 MNHEY and CDR2 SMNVEV (reference sequence). CDR3 sequence (DNA): TGTGCCAGCAGTTTCGGGGGTGGGACCACTGAAGCTTTCTTT. Translating gives CASSFGGGTTEAFF.

The chain carries TRBV6-2 or TRBV6-3 and TRBJ1-5; 7 bases are a match to TRBD1. Germline CDR1 is MNHEY and CDR2 is SVGEGT. CDR3 length: 16 residues. V lost 5 bases and J lost 5; bases outside the gene matches: 12. The CDR3 here is CASSKTGVRADQPQHF. In nucleotides, the CDR3 is TGTGCCAGCAGTAAAACAGGGGTAAGGGCTGATCAGCCCCAGCATTTT.

In this sample, this clonotype turned up once. At one end the junction does not follow the germline gene, possibly because of a read error. The V call is TRBV7-3, the J call TRBJ2-6; D is perhaps TRBD1 (5 bases). The CDR3 runs to 15 residues. CDR1 is SGHTA and CDR2 is FQGTGA in the germline V gene. CDR3 residues: CAGSLVRVGASVLTF. Here the CDR3 DNA reads TGTGCCGGCAGCTTAGTACGTGTAGGGGCCAGCGTCCTGACTTTC. Full variable domain (missing parts from reference TRBV7-3 and TRBJ2-6): GAGVSQTPSNKVTEKGKYVELRCDPISGHTALYWYRQSLGQGPEFLIYFQGTGAADDSGLPNDRFFAVRPEGSVSTLKIQRTERGDSAVYLCAGSLVRVGASVLTFGAGSRLTVL.

With respect to this clonotype: Sequence at one end of the junction differs from germline and may be a read error. V gene TRBV7-9 combines with J gene TRBJ2-5; D may match TRBD1 or TRBD2 (6 bases each). The end of the DNA fits TRBJ2-7 better, so the J call may be wrong. The CDR3 runs 15 residues. In germline, CDR1 is SEHNR, CDR2 FQNEAQ (reference sequence). This CDR3 is CAGSLVSTPGAEQYF. The CDR3 DNA sequence: TGTGCCGGCAGCTTAGTCTCTACACCGGGGGCCGAGCAGTACTTC.

V gene TRBV5-1 combines with J gene TRBJ1-1; the D gene is possibly TRBD1 (5 bases). This CDR3 contains 13 residues. Germline CDR1 and CDR2: SGHRS and YFSETQ. V was clipped by 2 bases and J by 5 bases, with 10 bases between them. The CDR3 DNA reads TGCGCCAGCAGCTTCAGGGACCCAACTGAAGCTTTCTTT. It is translated as CASSFRDPTEAFF.

V is TRBV7-9 and J is TRBJ2-2, with TRBD1 matching over 9 bases. Germline CDR1 SEHNR, CDR2 FQNEAQ (reference sequence). With 4 bases clipped from V and 7 bases from J, the junction kept 10 bases outside the gene matches. This CDR3 has 16 residues. The CDR3 sequence: CASSYGTGSIGGELFF. CDR3 coding DNA: TGTGCCAGCAGCTATGGGACAGGGAGTATTGGCGGGGAGCTGTTTTTT.

This sequence joins TRBV29-1 and TRBJ2-3; tentative D call: TRBD1 (6 bases). The length of the CDR3 is 11 residues. The germline V gene encodes CDR1 SQVTM and CDR2 ANQGSEA. V was pared by 6 bases and J by 6 bases, with 10 bases between. The CDR3 is CSVEGVDTQYF. CDR3 DNA sequence: TGCAGCGTCGAGGGGGTGGATACGCAGTATTTT.

The chain couples TRBV4-2 to TRBJ2-5, with 9 bases aligning to TRBD1. Germline-derived CDR1 and CDR2 are LGHNA and YNFKEQ. The CDR3 sequence is 15 residues long. Losses at the gene ends were 4 bases for V and 2 bases for J; bases not matched to a gene: 5. In DNA form, the CDR3 reads TGTGCCAGCAGCCCGGGGACAGGGCCTCAAGAGACCCAGTACTTC. Translating it yields CASSPGTGPQETQYF.